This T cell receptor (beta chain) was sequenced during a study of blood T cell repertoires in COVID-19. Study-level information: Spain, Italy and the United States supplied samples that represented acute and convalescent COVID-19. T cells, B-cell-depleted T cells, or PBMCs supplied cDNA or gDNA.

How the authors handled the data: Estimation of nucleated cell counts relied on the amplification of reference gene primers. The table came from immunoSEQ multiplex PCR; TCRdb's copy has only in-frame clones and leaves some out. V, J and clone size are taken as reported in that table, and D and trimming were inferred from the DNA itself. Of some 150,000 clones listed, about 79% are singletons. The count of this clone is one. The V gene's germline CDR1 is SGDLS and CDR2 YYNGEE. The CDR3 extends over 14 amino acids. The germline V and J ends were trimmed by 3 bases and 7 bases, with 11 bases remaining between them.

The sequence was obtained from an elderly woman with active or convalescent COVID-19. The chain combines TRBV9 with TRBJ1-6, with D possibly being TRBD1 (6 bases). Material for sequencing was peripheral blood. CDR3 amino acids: CASSADSKNSPLHF. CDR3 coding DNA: TGTGCCAGCAGCGCGGACAGCAAAAATTCACCCCTCCACTTT.